The rows below give T cell receptor beta chains drawn from one sample of a study of cytomegalovirus exposure and HLA in healthy donors. The data were produced by immunoSEQ multiplex PCR, yet TCRdb's version contains in-frame clones alone and is incomplete. The sample lists around 95,000 clones, around 74% occurring once. Sequenced input: PBMCs. The receptors derive from a male donor in good health and CMV-seronegative. Both conserved end residues are part of each CDR3. The D gene is left open where the match is weak. Clone size is not always given. Where it is, it says once, few, many or a class for expanded clones.

CDR3 protein	CDR3 DNA	clone size	V gene	D gene	J gene
CSAYQGAGDEQYF	TGCAGCGCTTATCAGGGGGCCGGGGACGAGCAGTACTTC	.	TRBV29-1	TRBD1	TRBJ2-7
CASSARQGAETQYF	TGTGCCAGCAGTGCTCGACAGGGGGCTGAGACCCAGTACTTC	.	TRBV28	TRBD1	TRBJ2-5
CSVATTGTYNEQFF	TGCAGCGTAGCAACGACAGGGACCTACAATGAGCAGTTCTTC	.	TRBV29-1	TRBD1	TRBJ2-1
CASRLSGTGGYQPQHF	TGTGCCAGCAGGCTATCCGGGACAGGGGGATATCAGCCCCAGCATTTT	.	TRBV5-5	TRBD1	TRBJ1-5
CASSLYYRGGEQYF	TGTGCCAGCAGTTTATATTACAGGGGGGGCGAGCAGTACTTC	.	TRBV28	.	TRBJ2-7
CSVGGPDGQSYEQYF	TGCAGCGTTGGAGGGCCGGACGGGCAATCCTACGAGCAGTACTTC	.	TRBV29-1	.	TRBJ2-7
CASSYSTGGNQPQHF	TGTGCCAGCAGTTACTCGACTGGGGGGAATCAGCCCCAGCATTTT	.	TRBV6-5	.	TRBJ1-5
CASSLRQGASGANVLTF	TGTGCCAGCAGTTTAAGACAGGGGGCCTCTGGGGCCAACGTCCTGACTTTC	.	TRBV27	TRBD1	TRBJ2-6
CASSSDPRTGYYEQYF	TGTGCCAGCAGCTCCGACCCAAGGACAGGATACTACGAGCAGTACTTC	.	TRBV7-8	TRBD1	TRBJ2-7
CASSTSTGSNEQFF	TGTGCCAGCAGCACCTCGACAGGGAGCAATGAGCAGTTCTTC	.	TRBV4-2	TRBD1	TRBJ2-1
CAISADRGVGQPQHF	TGTGCCATCAGCGCGGACAGGGGAGTGGGTCAGCCCCAGCATTTT	.	TRBV10-3	TRBD1	TRBJ1-5
CASSERGGSSNQPQHF	TGTGCCAGCAGTGAACGCGGGGGCAGTAGCAATCAGCCCCAGCATTTT	once	TRBV2	.	TRBJ1-5
CASSPGTSGNNEQFF	TGTGCCAGCAGCCCGGGGACTAGCGGAAACAATGAGCAGTTCTTC	.	TRBV27	TRBD2	TRBJ2-1
CASSPEGLADGTQYF	TGCGCCAGCAGCCCAGAGGGACTAGCGGACGGGACCCAGTACTTC	.	TRBV4-1	TRBD2	TRBJ2-5
CASSPGTYEQYF	TGTGCCAGCAGCCCGGGGACCTACGAGCAGTACTTC	few	TRBV7-9	.	TRBJ2-7
CSSSLPGPRGQPQHF	TGTTCCAGCAGCTTACCTGGACCACGGGGTCAGCCCCAGCATTTT	few	TRBV7-9	.	TRBJ1-5
CASSVGEGYIEKLFF	TGTGCCAGCAGCGTAGGGGAGGGTTATATCGAAAAACTGTTTTTT	.	TRBV9	.	TRBJ1-4
CASSFGSLNTEAFF	TGTGCCAGCAGCTTCGGGAGCCTGAACACTGAAGCTTTCTTT	.	TRBV7-9	.	TRBJ1-1
CASSGEVGSYEQYF	TGTGCCAGCAGTGGTGAGGTCGGCTCCTACGAGCAGTACTTC	.	TRBV6-1	.	TRBJ2-7
CASRQPNYGYTF	TGTGCCAGCCGACAGCCTAACTATGGCTACACCTTC	.	TRBV6-6	.	TRBJ1-2
CASLPFTGLHGYTF	TGTGCCAGTCTACCTTTCACAGGGCTGCATGGCTACACCTTC	.	TRBV6-5	.	TRBJ1-2
CASSVSGTVTGELFF	TGTGCCAGCAGCGTGAGCGGGACGGTCACCGGGGAGCTGTTTTTT	.	TRBV9	TRBD2	TRBJ2-2
CASSPTGTDTQYF	TGCGCCAGCAGCCCGACAGGGACAGATACGCAGTATTTT	.	TRBV4-1	TRBD1	TRBJ2-3
CASSATGGDQPQHF	TGTGCCAGCAGCGCGACAGGGGGGGATCAGCCCCAGCATTTT	.	TRBV5-6	TRBD1	TRBJ1-5
CASSQGKYETQYF	TGTGCCAGCAGTCAGGGGAAGTATGAGACCCAGTACTTC	few	TRBV27	.	TRBJ2-5
CASRWTGNTEAFF	TGTGCCAGCAGGTGGACAGGGAACACTGAAGCTTTCTTT	.	TRBV6-5	TRBD1	TRBJ1-1
CASSPAGSGRYYEQYF	TGTGCCAGCAGCCCGGCCGGGAGCGGGAGGTACTACGAGCAGTACTTC	.	TRBV7-3	TRBD2	TRBJ2-7
CASGGTSGTYEQFF	TGTGCCAGCGGAGGGACTAGCGGGACCTATGAGCAGTTCTTC	few	TRBV2	TRBD2	TRBJ2-1
CASSKGQGDADTQYF	TGTGCCAGCAGCAAGGGACAGGGAGACGCAGATACGCAGTATTTT	.	TRBV6-5	TRBD1	TRBJ2-3
CASSSGTRYEQYF	TGTGCCAGCAGCTCCGGGACTCGCTACGAGCAGTACTTC	.	TRBV5-4	.	TRBJ2-7
CASSVVAASGSTDTQYF	TGTGCCAGCAGCGTAGTGGCGGCTAGCGGGAGCACAGATACGCAGTATTTT	few	TRBV9	TRBD2	TRBJ2-3
CASSESRTGNYQPQHF	TGTGCCAGCAGTGAATCCCGGACGGGGAATTATCAGCCCCAGCATTTT	.	TRBV2	.	TRBJ1-5
CASSYGQGPYEQYF	TGTGCCAGCAGTTACGGACAGGGCCCCTACGAGCAGTACTTC	.	TRBV6-6	TRBD1	TRBJ2-7
CASRTPAVYSNQPQHF	TGTGCCAGTCGTACCCCCGCAGTATATAGCAATCAGCCCCAGCATTTT	.	TRBV19	.	TRBJ1-5
CASMMTSGDYEQYF	TGTGCCAGCATGATGACTAGCGGAGACTACGAGCAGTACTTC	.	TRBV4-2	TRBD2	TRBJ2-7
CASSAQRGVYNEQFF	TGTGCCAGCAGCGCTCAGCGGGGGGTATACAATGAGCAGTTCTTC	few	TRBV9	TRBD2	TRBJ2-1
CASSQDGLAGGANVLTF	TGTGCCAGCAGCCAAGATGGGCTAGCTGGCGGGGCCAACGTCCTGACTTTC	few	TRBV4-2	.	TRBJ2-6
CASSVDRGQRGYTF	TGTGCCAGCAGCGTCGACAGGGGGCAAAGGGGCTACACCTTC	.	TRBV7-2	TRBD1	TRBJ1-2
CASSPPGLATYNEQFF	TGTGCCAGCAGCCCCCCCGGACTAGCCACCTACAATGAGCAGTTCTTC	.	TRBV5-4	TRBD2	TRBJ2-1
CASSLGLGGAFF	TGCGCCAGCAGCTTGGGTCTCGGAGGAGCTTTCTTT	.	TRBV5-1	.	TRBJ1-1
CASSAKLGTEAFF	TGTGCCAGCTCAGCCAAACTTGGCACTGAAGCTTTCTTT	.	TRBV18	.	TRBJ1-1
CASSWRDRGTQPQHF	TGTGCCAGCAGCTGGCGAGACAGGGGTACGCAGCCCCAGCATTTT	.	TRBV5-8	TRBD1	TRBJ1-5
CASSFSTGTGGPYEQYF	TGTGCCAGCAGTTTTTCTACCGGGACAGGGGGTCCCTACGAGCAGTACTTC	few	TRBV28	TRBD1	TRBJ2-7
CASSEGFTGASEQYF	TGTGCCAGCAGTGAAGGCTTCACAGGGGCGTCCGAGCAGTACTTC	.	TRBV6-1	TRBD1	TRBJ2-7
CASSLLGLGQGPPNYGYTF	TGTGCCAGCAGTTTATTAGGTTTGGGACAGGGACCTCCTAACTATGGCTACACCTTC	.	TRBV28	TRBD1	TRBJ1-2
CASSLSGSGNTIYF	TGTGCCAGCAGCTTGTCAGGATCTGGAAACACCATATATTTT	once	TRBV5-6	.	TRBJ1-3
CASSSLALGAKNIQYF	TGTGCCAGCAGTTCCCTAGCCCTGGGAGCCAAAAACATTCAGTACTTC	once	TRBV28	.	TRBJ2-4
CASSSRQGRNTEAFF	TGTGCCAGCAGCTCCCGACAGGGGCGGAACACTGAAGCTTTCTTT	.	TRBV7-6	TRBD1	TRBJ1-1
CASSPTPQGPSGNTIYF	TGTGCCAGCAGCCCCACACCCCAGGGCCCCTCTGGAAACACCATATATTTT	few	TRBV4-2	.	TRBJ1-3
CAWNQGASNQPQHF	TGTGCCTGGAACCAAGGGGCTAGCAATCAGCCCCAGCATTTT	.	TRBV30	.	TRBJ1-5
CASSRTVTNYGYTF	TGTGCCAGCAGCCGGACAGTTACTAACTATGGCTACACCTTC	.	TRBV2	.	TRBJ1-2
CATSGGSGGSYNEQFF	TGTGCCACCAGCGGGGGGAGCGGGGGATCCTACAATGAGCAGTTCTTC	few	TRBV15	TRBD2	TRBJ2-1
CAIRDRAGELFF	TGTGCCATCAGGGACAGGGCCGGGGAGCTGTTTTTT	once	TRBV10-3	TRBD1	TRBJ2-2
CASSAGGSGDTQYF	TGTGCCAGCAGCGCAGGGGGGAGTGGGGATACGCAGTATTTT	.	TRBV9	.	TRBJ2-3
CASSPGGNSNQPQHF	TGTGCCAGCTCACCAGGGGGCAATAGCAATCAGCCCCAGCATTTT	.	TRBV18	.	TRBJ1-5
CASRPERTSGKVYEQYF	TGTGCCAGCAGACCAGAGCGGACTAGCGGGAAGGTGTACGAGCAGTACTTC	few	TRBV5-4	TRBD2	TRBJ2-7
CSVEGGWGGSYNEQFF	TGCAGCGTTGAGGGGGGGTGGGGAGGTTCCTACAATGAGCAGTTCTTC	once	TRBV29-1	TRBD2	TRBJ2-1
CASSLLTGGNTGELFF	TGTGCCAGCAGCCTACTAACAGGGGGAAACACCGGGGAGCTGTTTTTT	once	TRBV14	TRBD1	TRBJ2-2
CASSDSRGLGYTF	TGTGCCAGCAGTGACTCGAGGGGGCTTGGCTACACCTTC	.	TRBV6-4	TRBD1	TRBJ1-2